This section outlines one T cell receptor beta chain sequence together with its context. What this receptor recognizes is not known. Per-base quality was not reported, and no clone a single base away is much larger than it. This sample is part of a study of regulatory T cells in long-lasting Graves disease (TCRdb year 2021). About the study as a whole: Persistent Graves' disease was defined as persistently positive TSH receptor autoantibodies together with antithyroid drug treatment for over 5 years. This study used TCR sequencing and RNA sequencing of peripheral blood to compare persistent Graves' disease patients against newly diagnosed Graves' disease patients. The study was registered as a clinical trial and conducted in China. In the clinical cohort, patients with persistent Graves' disease had used antithyroid drugs for an average of about 10 years. A total of 35 or so samples were covered by TCR sequencing, comprising some 13 persistent and about 20 newly diagnosed Graves' disease patients.

According to the germline V gene (reference sequence), CDR1 reads PRHDT and CDR2 reads FYEKMQ. From cysteine to phenylalanine, the CDR3 is 14 amino acids long. This entry keeps only the CDR3 DNA: 42 bases, framed from base 1. V is shortened by 0 bases, J by 4 bases, and the region joining them spans 10 bases. General conclusions and limits of the study: Sequencing and analysis were restricted to the TCR beta chain. Lower TCR Shannon entropy and fewer highly expanded clones were observed in persistent Graves' disease patients than in newly diagnosed patients, which suggested clonal expansion. The small sample size was acknowledged by the authors as a limitation that may reduce accuracy. TRBV28, TRBJ1-2 and TRBJ2-5 were preferentially used in persistent disease, while TRBV20-1 and TRBJ2-1 were favored in newly diagnosed disease. Only peripheral blood was studied, because thyroid tissue, the primary lesion, was inaccessible. Persistent patients shared more public clonotypes among themselves (around 2,500) than newly diagnosed patients did (over 950).

Library preparation was by multiplex PCR. The sequencer listed for this sample is Illumina HiSeq 4000. iRepertoire HTBI primers and Arm-PCR amplification of CDR3 regions were used to construct TCR beta libraries. PCR products were gel purified before sequencing. Per the original workflow: Across samples, roughly 60 TRBV and 14 TRBJ segments were identified and used for gene usage analysis of CDR3 amino acid clonotypes. COPE and FqMerger were used to merge filtered high-quality paired reads into contigs. BLAST was used to align contigs to IMGT TRBV, TRBD and TRBJ reference genes, with CDR3 defined following IMGT. Clonotypes above 0.1% frequency were classified as highly expanded clones. Shannon entropy was used to measure repertoire diversity, and the Gini coefficient was used to measure V-J evenness. A clonotype was considered public if more than one individual shared it. TCRdb reprocessing: public reads trimmed at Q25 with fastp, clones called with MiXCR, in-frame beta chains kept. Entries that share a CDR3 protein sequence are merged under the most common genes and DNA. The authors' filters were not applied to this entry. The sample table contains about half a million distinct CDR3 sequences; only one count was recorded for approximately 22% of them. Clones ranked in the top ten supply roughly 14% of the sample.

The sample's time point, from its label and the paper: persistent/refractory GD, antithyroid drugs over 5 years with positive TRAb. For both TCR sequencing and RNA sequencing, RNA was extracted from PBMCs using TRIzol. The diagnosis of Graves' disease was made according to American Thyroid Association guidelines. Patients were recruited from an endocrinology department in Xi'an, China. Each patient gave around 9.2 milliliters of peripheral blood, collected in an EDTA anticoagulant tube. PBMCs were isolated by Ficoll Paque Plus density gradient separation without further T cell sorting. An Agilent 2100 Bioanalyzer and agarose gel were used to check RNA quality, while a NanoDrop 2000 measured RNA concentration.

This sample comprised peripheral blood mononuclear cells (PBMCs), obtained when the disease was refractory, from a patient treated with antithyroid drugs. The rearrangement combines TRBV13 with TRBJ2-7; no D segment can be confidently identified. This clonotype was obtained from a female donor with Graves disease. At the DNA level, the sequence is TGTGCCAGCAGCTTAGGGCCCCGACAATACGAGCAGTACTTC. Its protein product is CASSLGPRQYEQYF.